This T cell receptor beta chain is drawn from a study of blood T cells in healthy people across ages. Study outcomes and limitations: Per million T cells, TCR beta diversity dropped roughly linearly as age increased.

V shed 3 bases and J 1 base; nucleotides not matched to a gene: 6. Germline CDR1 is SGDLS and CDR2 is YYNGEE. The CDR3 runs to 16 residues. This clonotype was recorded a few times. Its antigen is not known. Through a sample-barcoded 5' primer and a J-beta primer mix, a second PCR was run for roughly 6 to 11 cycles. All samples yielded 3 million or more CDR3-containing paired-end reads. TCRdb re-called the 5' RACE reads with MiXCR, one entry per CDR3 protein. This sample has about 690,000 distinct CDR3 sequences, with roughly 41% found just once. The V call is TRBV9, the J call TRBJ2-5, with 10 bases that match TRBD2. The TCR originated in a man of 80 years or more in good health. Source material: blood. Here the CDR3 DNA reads TGTGCCAGCAGCGGTGGACTAGCGGCCCGCCAAGAGACCCAGTACTTC. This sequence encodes CASSGGLAARQETQYF.